The 10 T cell receptor beta chains below all came from one sample that was sequenced in a study of technical replicates of blood from a few donors. Assay used: immunoSEQ multiplex PCR; TCRdb lists only in-frame clones, some missing. Among some 82,000 clones, almost 98% were seen once, and the ten largest hold approximately 0.2%. Sequenced: T cells isolated from PBMCs. Receptors were obtained from a human donor in good health.

The chain uses TRBV18 and TRBJ2-1, with D maybe TRBD2 (5 bases). This CDR3 comprises 18 residues. Trimming removed 8 bases from V and 0 bases from J, with 23 bases in between. CDR1 and CDR2 (germline): KGHSH, LQKENI. CDR3 residues: CASGIKDLILSSYNEQFF. The CDR3, as DNA: TGTGCCAGCGGTATCAAGGACTTGATCCTTAGCTCCTACAATGAGCAGTTCTTC.

As DNA, the CDR3 is TGCGCCAGCAGTGAGTTGCGCGGGAAAAGCGGGAGGGCCCCGTACGAGCAGTACTTC. Encoded protein: CASSELRGKSGRAPYEQYF. V usage is TRBV10-2 and J usage is TRBJ2-7; TRBD2 matches 10 bases. V dropped 1 base and J dropped 4; count of bases not matched to a gene: 16. The CDR3 length is 19 residues. Per germline, CDR1 WSHSY and CDR2 SAAADI.

This chain uses TRBV28 with TRBJ1-5; TRBD1 matches at 8 bases. Per germline, CDR1 MDHEN and CDR2 SYDVKM. The CDR3 is made up of 15 amino acids. V gave up 6 bases and J gave up 6 bases; unmatched junction bases: 10. CDR3: CASSSPTGEGQPQHF. CDR3 DNA sequence: TGTGCCAGCAGCTCCCCGACAGGGGAGGGTCAGCCCCAGCATTTT.

V usage is TRBV7-8 and J usage is TRBJ1-2, with D unclear. Between the trimmed V and J ends, which lost 1 base and 4 bases, there was a span of 16 bases. This CDR3 is 16 amino acids long. CDR1 and CDR2 from the germline V gene are SGHVS and FQNEAQ. This chain's CDR3 is CASSLVYSPPGYGYTF. For the CDR3, the DNA is TGTGCCAGCAGCTTAGTTTATTCCCCCCCGGGCTATGGCTACACCTTC.

With regard to this clone: The junction departs from germline at one end; a sequencing error may be responsible. CDR3 sequence (DNA): TGTGCCAGCAGTGACTCGGGACTAGCCTACAGTGAGCAGTTCTTC. Residues: CASSDSGLAYSEQFF. This chain uses TRBV6-4 with TRBJ2-1, with 9 bases identical to TRBD2. The CDR3 sequence is 15 residues long. Germline V CDR1 and CDR2: MRHNA, SNTAGT.

The chain has TRBV28 and TRBJ2-7; the match to TRBD2 covers 8 bases. Germline CDR1 is MDHEN and CDR2 is SYDVKM. The CDR3 runs to 16 residues. J was trimmed by 3 bases and V by 6 bases; bases with no gene match: 13. Here the CDR3 reads CASSPSGSGRGYEQYF. The CDR3 bases are TGTGCCAGCAGCCCCTCAGGGAGCGGGAGAGGCTACGAGCAGTACTTC.

The chain employs TRBV19 and TRBJ2-7; 8 bases fit TRBD1. Losses at the gene ends were 7 bases for V and 3 bases for J; bases not matched to a gene: 8. CDR3 length: 14 amino acids. Germline-derived CDR1 and CDR2 are LNHDA and SQIVND (reference sequence). For the CDR3, the DNA is TGTGCCAGTACCCAAGGGACAGGCGACTACGAGCAGTACTTC. Translation: CASTQGTGDYEQYF.

The chain links TRBV11-1 to TRBJ1-1; 7 positions match TRBD1. Germline CDR1 and CDR2: SGHAT and FQDESV (reference sequence). The CDR3 has 14 amino acids. Losses at the gene ends were 5 bases for V and 3 bases for J; bases not matched to a gene: 6. The CDR3 DNA reads TGTGCCAGCAGCCTCTACAGGGGTTACACTGAAGCTTTCTTT. Protein sequence: CASSLYRGYTEAFF.

The chain recombines TRBV7-9 with TRBJ1-1; a weak D match, TRBD1 (5 bases). V lost 1 base, J lost 3 bases, and 9 bases lay in between. Germline V gene lookup returns CDR1 SEHNR and CDR2 FQNEAQ (reference sequence). The CDR3 extends over 14 amino acids. This CDR3 reads CASSLVSGYTEAFF. CDR3 sequence (DNA): TGTGCCAGCAGCTTAGTGTCAGGGTACACTGAAGCTTTCTTT.

The chain has TRBV19 and TRBJ1-5, with 8 bases lining up with TRBD1. Germline V lookup: CDR1 LNHDA, CDR2 SQIVND (reference sequence). The trim removed 4 bases at V and 7 bases at J, leaving 3 bases unmatched. The CDR3 has 13 amino acids. The CDR3 DNA sequence: TGTGCCAGTAGTACAGGGGGCGGACAGCCCCAGCATTTT. This sequence encodes CASSTGGGQPQHF.